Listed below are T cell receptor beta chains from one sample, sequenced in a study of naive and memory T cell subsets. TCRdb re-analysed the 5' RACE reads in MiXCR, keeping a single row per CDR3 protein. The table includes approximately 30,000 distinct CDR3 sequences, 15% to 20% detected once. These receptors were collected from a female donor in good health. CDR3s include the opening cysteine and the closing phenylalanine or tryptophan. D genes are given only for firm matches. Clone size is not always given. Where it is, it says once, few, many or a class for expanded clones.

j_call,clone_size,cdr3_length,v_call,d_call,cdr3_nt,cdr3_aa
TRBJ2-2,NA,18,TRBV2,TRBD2,TGTGCCAGCAGGGGGACTAGCGGGGGGGCACTGAACACCGGGGAGCTGTTTTTT,CASRGTSGGALNTGELFF
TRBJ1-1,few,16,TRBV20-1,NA,TGCAGTGCTCCCCTCGAAGAGGGTTGGTCAGCCACTGAAGCTTTCTTT,CSAPLEEGWSATEAFF
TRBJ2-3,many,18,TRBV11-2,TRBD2,TGTGCCAGCAGCTTAACTAGCGGCTTACCGTCCTTCGCAGATACGCAGTATTTT,CASSLTSGLPSFADTQYF
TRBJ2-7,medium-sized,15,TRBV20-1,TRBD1,TGCAGTGCTGGATCGACAGGGGGCTTATCCTACGAGCAGTACTTC,CSAGSTGGLSYEQYF
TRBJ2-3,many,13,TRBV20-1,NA,TGCAGTGCTAGAGAGACTAGCACAGATACGCAGTATTTT,CSARETSTDTQYF
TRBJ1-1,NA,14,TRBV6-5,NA,TGTGCCAGCAGTCCGCTCCCGGGCAACACTGAAGCTTTCTTT,CASSPLPGNTEAFF
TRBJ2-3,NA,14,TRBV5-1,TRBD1,TGCGCCAGCAGCCAAGGGACAGCAAGCGATACGCAGTATTTT,CASSQGTASDTQYF
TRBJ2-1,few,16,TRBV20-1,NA,TGCAGTGCTAGAGATCAGGCCAGGGAACCTTGGGATGAGCAGTTCTTC,CSARDQAREPWDEQFF
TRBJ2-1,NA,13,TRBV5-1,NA,TGCGCCAGCAGCTTGTTGCAGGTCAATGAGCAGTTCTTC,CASSLLQVNEQFF
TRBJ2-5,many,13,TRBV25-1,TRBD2,TGTGCCTGCAGCAAACCGGGAGGAGAGACCCAGTACTTC,CACSKPGGETQYF
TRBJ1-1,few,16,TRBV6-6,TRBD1,TGTGCCAGCAGTGATCCAAGGACAGGGCATTACACTGAAGCTTTCTTT,CASSDPRTGHYTEAFF
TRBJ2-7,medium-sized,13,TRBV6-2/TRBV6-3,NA,TGTGCCAGCAGTTACTACGGGGGCTACGAGCAGTACTTC,CASSYYGGYEQYF
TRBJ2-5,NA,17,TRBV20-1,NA,TGCAGTGCTTCCCCTTATCGAGTCGGACGGAAGAAAGAGACCCAGTACTTC,CSASPYRVGRKKETQYF
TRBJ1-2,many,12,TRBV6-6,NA,TGTGCCAGCAGTTACTTAACAGATGGCTACACCTTC,CASSYLTDGYTF
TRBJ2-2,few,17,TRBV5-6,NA,TGTGCCAGCAGCTTATCGGGTAGCGGCGCGAACACCGGGGAGCTGTTTTTT,CASSLSGSGANTGELFF
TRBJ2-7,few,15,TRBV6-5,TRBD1,TGTGCCAGCAGAACACACGGGACAGGGGCGCCAGAGCAGTACTTC,CASRTHGTGAPEQYF
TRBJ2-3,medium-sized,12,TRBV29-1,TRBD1,TGCAGCGGGACAGGGGTCACAGATACGCAGTATTTT,CSGTGVTDTQYF
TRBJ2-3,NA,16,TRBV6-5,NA,TGTGCCAGCAGTAACTTCCGGACCAGTTCCACAGATACGCAGTATTTT,CASSNFRTSSTDTQYF
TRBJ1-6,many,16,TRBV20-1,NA,TGCAGTGCTAGAGATCTCCTAGCAGGGGACAATTCACCCCTCCACTTT,CSARDLLAGDNSPLHF
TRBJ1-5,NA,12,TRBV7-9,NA,TGTGCCAGCAGCTTAGTGGATCAGCCCCAGCATTTT,CASSLVDQPQHF
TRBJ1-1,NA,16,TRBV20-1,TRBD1,TGCAGTGCCCCCTGGGACAGGGAAAATAGTAATACTGAAGCTTTCTTT,CSAPWDRENSNTEAFF
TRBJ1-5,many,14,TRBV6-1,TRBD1,TGTGCCAGCTGGGACAGGCTCCAAAATCAGCCCCAGCATTTT,CASWDRLQNQPQHF
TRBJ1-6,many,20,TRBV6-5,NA,TGTGCCAGCAGTTCCCCCCCAATACAGGGAGGGTTTGGCTATAATTCACCCCTCCACTTT,CASSSPPIQGGFGYNSPLHF
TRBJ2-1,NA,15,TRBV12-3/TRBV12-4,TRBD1,TGTGCCAGCAGCCCTGGACAGGGGGCAAATAATGAGCAGTTCTTC,CASSPGQGANNEQFF
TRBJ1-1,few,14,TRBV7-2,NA,TGTGCCAGCAGCCCGACACACATGAACACTGAAGCTTTCTTT,CASSPTHMNTEAFF
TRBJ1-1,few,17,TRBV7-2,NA,TGTGCCAGCAGCCCCGCGGGACACAGCATAATGAACACTGAAGCTTTCTTT,CASSPAGHSIMNTEAFF
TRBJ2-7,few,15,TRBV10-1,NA,TGCGCCAGCAGTGATCGCAGGGTGGACTCCTACGAGCAGTACTTC,CASSDRRVDSYEQYF
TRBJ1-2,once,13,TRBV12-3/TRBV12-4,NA,TGTGCCAGCAGTTTAGAGCCGTTCTATGGCTACACCTTC,CASSLEPFYGYTF
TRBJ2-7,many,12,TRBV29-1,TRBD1,TGCAGCGCTGGGACAGGGAGGCGGGAGCAGTACTTC,CSAGTGRREQYF
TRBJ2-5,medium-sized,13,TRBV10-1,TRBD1,TGCGCCAGCCGCAGCACAGGGGCAGAGACCCAGTACTTC,CASRSTGAETQYF
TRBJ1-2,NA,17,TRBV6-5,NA,TGTGCCAGCAGTTACTCGGAAGTCCAGGGGAGAGCCTATGGCTACACCTTC,CASSYSEVQGRAYGYTF
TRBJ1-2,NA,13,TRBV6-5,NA,TGTGCCAGCAGTATGGACGGGATATATGGCGACACCTTC,CASSMDGIYGDTF
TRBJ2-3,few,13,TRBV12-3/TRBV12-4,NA,TGTGCCAGCAGGCACCGAAGCACAGATACGCAGTATTTT,CASRHRSTDTQYF
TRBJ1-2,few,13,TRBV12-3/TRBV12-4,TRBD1,TGTGCCAGCAGTCAACGGACAGGCTATGGCTACACCTTC,CASSQRTGYGYTF
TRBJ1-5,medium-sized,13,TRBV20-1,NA,TGCAGTGCTAGACGGGATAGCAATCAGCCCCAGCATTTT,CSARRDSNQPQHF
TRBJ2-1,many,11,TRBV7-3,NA,TGTGCCAGCAGCTTAATCATAGAGCAGTTCTTC,CASSLIIEQFF
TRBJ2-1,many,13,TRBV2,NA,TGTGCCAGCAATGGCGTCTTGTACAATGAGCAGTTCTTC,CASNGVLYNEQFF
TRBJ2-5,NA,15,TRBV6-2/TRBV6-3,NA,TGTGCCACCCGTCTCGGGCAGGCACAGGGAAAGACCCAGTACTTC,CATRLGQAQGKTQYF
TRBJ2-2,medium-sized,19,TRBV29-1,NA,TGCAGCGTTGTCCTTACCAAACTCTTTCTAGGACGGCGCTACGGGGAGCTGTTTTTT,CSVVLTKLFLGRRYGELFF
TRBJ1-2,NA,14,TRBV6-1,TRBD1,TGTGCCAGCAGTGAAGCGGCAGGGGGAGACGGCTACACCTTC,CASSEAAGGDGYTF
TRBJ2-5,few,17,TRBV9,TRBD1,TGTGCCAGCAGCGTAGATGGGCCAGGGGGCGCGCGAGAGACCCAGTACTTC,CASSVDGPGGARETQYF
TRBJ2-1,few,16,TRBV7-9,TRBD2,TGTGCCAGCAGTCGAATCACGGGACTAGCGGGGGATGAGCAGTTCTTC,CASSRITGLAGDEQFF
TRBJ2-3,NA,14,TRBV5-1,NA,TGCGCCAGCAGCTTGTCGGGGTTCACAGATACGCAGTATTTT,CASSLSGFTDTQYF
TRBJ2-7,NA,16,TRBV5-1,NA,TGCGCCAGCAGCTTAAGTGCCGGGACCGGCTCCTACGAGCAGTACTTC,CASSLSAGTGSYEQYF
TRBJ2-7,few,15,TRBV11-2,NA,TGTGCCAGCAGCTTACTCACGGCGAGCTCCTACGAGCAGTACTTC,CASSLLTASSYEQYF
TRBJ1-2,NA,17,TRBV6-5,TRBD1,TGTGCCAGCAGTGGCATGAGAACAGGGGCCCGGATTGGAGGCTACACCTTC,CASSGMRTGARIGGYTF
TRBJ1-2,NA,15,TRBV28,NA,TGTGCCAGCAGTTTCCCGTCGGACAGTAGCTATGGCGACACCTTC,CASSFPSDSSYGDTF
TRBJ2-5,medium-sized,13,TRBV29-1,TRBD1,TGCAGCGCTGTCACAGGGGATCAAGAGACCCAGTACTTC,CSAVTGDQETQYF